The next 16 T cell receptor beta chains were all read from a single sample in a study of technical replicates of blood from a handful of donors. Clones were read by immunoSEQ multiplex PCR, and TCRdb kept only the in-frame ones, dropping some. The sample includes fewer than 80,000 clones, 80% to 90% seen only once; the top ten take roughly 4.8%. The sequencing sample was made of PBMCs. All receptors derive from a human donor in good health. Some clones in this sample may be carry-over from other donors' samples.

This clone was recorded a few times. This chain links TRBV6-4 with TRBJ2-6; D is possibly TRBD1 (6 bases). Germline V gene lookup returns CDR1 MRHNA and CDR2 SNTAGT. V was cut by 6 bases and J by 1 base, with 13 bases left in between. This CDR3 has 16 residues. CDR3 region: CASSAGTSSGANVLTF. The CDR3 DNA sequence: TGTGCCAGCAGCGCCGGGACATCGTCTGGGGCCAACGTCCTGACTTTC.

A remark on this clone: The junction differs from germline at one of its ends, possibly a read error. V usage is TRBV6-5 and J usage is TRBJ1-6; D uncertain. Germline V CDR1 and CDR2: MNHEY, SVGAGI. This CDR3 has 14 amino acids. CDR3 sequence: CASSSGAYSSPLHF. CDR3 sequence (DNA): TGTGCCAGCAGCTCGGGAGCTTATAGTTCACCCCTCCACTTT.

This clone was observed a handful of times. The chain links TRBV6-5 to TRBJ1-2; 8 bases line up with TRBD1. The germline V gene encodes CDR1 MNHEY and CDR2 SVGAGI. The CDR3 has 14 residues. Losses at the gene ends were 2 bases for V and 8 bases for J; bases not matched to a gene: 7. The CDR3 nucleotides are TGTGCCAGCAGTTACGGTCGCAGGGGGCTAGGCTACACCTTC. Its translation: CASSYGRRGLGYTF.

The chain joins TRBV2 to TRBJ2-7, with D maybe TRBD2 (6 bases). Germline V gives CDR1 SNHLY, CDR2 FYNNEI. The CDR3 runs 17 residues. Trimming cost V 2 bases and J 2 bases, with 19 bases left between them. CDR3 sequence: CASSEPELGSGAYEQYF. CDR3 sequence (DNA): TGTGCCAGCAGTGAACCGGAGCTGGGTAGCGGAGCCTACGAGCAGTACTTC.

The sample holds a few counts of this clone. The rearrangement links TRBV5-6 to TRBJ2-1, with D perhaps matching TRBD1 (5 bases). The V gene lost 3 bases and the J gene lost 9 bases, with 13 bases spanning the gap. Per germline, CDR1 SGHDT and CDR2 YYEEEE. CDR3 size: 13 residues. Here the CDR3 reads CASSSTGHVEQFF. CDR3 bases: TGTGCCAGCAGCTCAACCGGACATGTTGAGCAGTTCTTC.

This clone showed up just once. The chain links TRBV20-1 to TRBJ2-1, with a weak D call TRBD1 (6 bases). V was trimmed by 7 bases and J by 4 bases, leaving 8 bases between them. This CDR3 region has 11 residues. The germline gives CDR1 DFQATT, CDR2 SNEGSKA (reference sequence). The CDR3 loop reads CSGTVYNEQFF. DNA of the CDR3: TGCAGTGGGACAGTTTACAATGAGCAGTTCTTC.

The genes are TRBV6-1 and TRBJ2-1; D ambiguous. Germline CDR1 is MNHNS and CDR2 is SASEGT. The V gene lost 6 bases and the J gene lost 7 bases, with 10 bases spanning the gap. This CDR3 comprises 12 residues. The CDR3 loop reads CASSPRANEQFF. For the CDR3, the DNA is TGTGCCAGCAGCCCGCGAGCAAATGAGCAGTTCTTC.

The J gene is TRBJ2-1, the V gene TRBV15; D gene unclear. The CDR3 contains 13 residues. Per the germline V gene, CDR1 is LNHNV and CDR2 is YYDKDF (reference sequence). The V gene lost 7 bases and the J gene lost 3 bases, with 10 bases spanning the gap. CDR3 sequence reads: CATNHAVYNEQFF. CDR3 nucleotides: TGTGCCACCAACCACGCAGTCTACAATGAGCAGTTCTTC.

The genes are TRBV7-8 and TRBJ2-3, with TRBD1 identical over 10 bases. V was clipped by 5 bases and J by 4 bases; unmatched bases: 6. This CDR3 spans 15 amino acids. Germline V gene sequence: CDR1 SGHVS, CDR2 FQNEAQ. The CDR3 DNA follows: TGTGCCAGCAGCCGTCGGACAGGGGGAGCAGATACGCAGTATTTT. This translates into CASSRRTGGADTQYF.

The chain employs TRBV9 and TRBJ2-7, with D tentatively TRBD2 (6 bases). CDR1 SGDLS and CDR2 YYNGEE come from the germline V gene. The CDR3 is 12 residues long. V was pared by 2 bases and J by 4 bases, with 7 bases between. CDR3 amino acids: CASSVGGYEQYF. The CDR3 DNA reads as TGTGCCAGCAGCGTGGGGGGTTACGAGCAGTACTTC.

The J gene is TRBJ1-2, the V gene TRBV25-1, with a weak D call TRBD1 (6 bases). CDR3 length equals 15 residues. The germline V and J ends were trimmed by 3 bases and 1 base, with 12 bases remaining between them. The V gene's germline CDR1 is MGHDK and CDR2 SYGVNS. For the CDR3, the DNA is TGTGCCAGCAGTGAGGGGGCACTAGGTAACTATGGCTACACCTTC. Its protein product is CASSEGALGNYGYTF.

Note on this clone: A much bigger clone sits one base away, suggesting this may be a read error. The rearrangement joins TRBV7-6 to TRBJ2-1; D may be TRBD2 (6 bases). The germline V gene has CDR1 SGHVS and CDR2 FNYEAQ. CDR3 length: 12 amino acids. The CDR3 loop is CTSSLGGGEQFF. DNA of the CDR3: TGTACCAGCTCCCTGGGGGGTGGTGAGCAGTTCTTC.

The chain couples TRBV12-5 to TRBJ2-7; D gene ambiguous. Germline CDR1 LGHNT, CDR2 FRNRAP. Between the trimmed V and J ends, which lost 8 bases and 0 bases, there was a span of 14 bases. This CDR3 has 14 residues. The chain's CDR3 is CASLPPESSYEQYF. The DNA of the CDR3 is TGTGCTAGTCTCCCCCCCGAGTCCTCCTACGAGCAGTACTTC.

This chain connects TRBV4-3 to TRBJ2-3; a weak D match, TRBD1 (6 bases). The CDR3 length is 16 residues. Germline loops: CDR1 LGHNA, CDR2 YSLEER. With 0 bases removed from V and 4 bases from J, the gap between germline ends came to 14 bases. CDR3 in amino acids: CASSQDGTRRADTQYF. Written as DNA, the CDR3 is TGCGCCAGCAGCCAAGATGGGACACGCAGGGCAGATACGCAGTATTTT.

V is TRBV6-6 and J is TRBJ2-5; 13 bases are a match to TRBD2. Germline V gene data show CDR1 as MNHNY and CDR2 as SVGAGI (reference sequence). The CDR3 loop spans 15 amino acids. Trimming cost V 7 bases and J 2 bases; bases outside gene matches: 4. The CDR3 loop is CASTGTSGDQETQYF. CDR3 nucleotide sequence: TGTGCCAGCACCGGGACTAGCGGGGATCAAGAGACCCAGTACTTC.

The chain has TRBV6-5 and TRBJ2-5; possibly TRBD1 for D (6 bases). The CDR3 loop spans 15 amino acids. CDR1 and CDR2 (germline): MNHEY, SVGAGI. Trimming shortened V by 3 bases and J by 4 bases, and 15 bases separated the two germline ends. CDR3 loop: CASSYFDRFRETQYF. CDR3 bases: TGTGCCAGCAGTTATTTTGACAGGTTCAGAGAGACCCAGTACTTC.